This T cell receptor (beta chain) was profiled in a study of Ad26.COV2.S vaccination and SARS-CoV-2 variants. This clone has more than one count but fewer than ten. This sample's treatment: around 19 received Ad26.COV2.S at low or high dose, single or two shots; about 5 received placebo; per-sample allocation not given. The samples were gathered on day 63 after the first injection of vaccine or placebo. This person who donated was an adult of 18-55 years in Boston. The germline V gene has CDR1 SGHDN and CDR2 FVKESK. The CDR3 runs 12 residues. The V and J ends lost 4 bases and 3 bases respectively, with 7 bases between them. Only in-frame clones appear in the TCRdb table, and some are missing; sequencing was by immunoSEQ multiplex PCR. This sample has about 350,000 clones, with about nine tenths found just once.

The chain is built from TRBV14 and TRBJ2-7; unclear D gene. The TCR sequence derives from a person aged 18 to 65 who received the Ad26.COV2.S COVID-19 vaccine or a placebo. Sequencing was performed on peripheral blood, taken in a trial of Ad26.COV2.S vaccine versus placebo. The CDR3 region has the DNA TGTGCCAGCAGCCCCGCAAACTACGAGCAGTACTTC. This gives the protein CASSPANYEQYF.